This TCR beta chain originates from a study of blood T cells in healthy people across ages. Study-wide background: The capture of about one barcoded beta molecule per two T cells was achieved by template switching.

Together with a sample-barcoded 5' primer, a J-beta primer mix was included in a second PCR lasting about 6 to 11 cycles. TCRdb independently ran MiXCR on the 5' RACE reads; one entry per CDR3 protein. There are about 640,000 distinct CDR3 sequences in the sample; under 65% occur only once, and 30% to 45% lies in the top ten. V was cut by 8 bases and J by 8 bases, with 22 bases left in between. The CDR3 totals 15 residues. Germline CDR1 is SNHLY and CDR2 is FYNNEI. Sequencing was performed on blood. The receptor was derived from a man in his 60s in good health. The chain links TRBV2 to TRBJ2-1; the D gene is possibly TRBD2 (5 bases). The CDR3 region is CASGLEGLPLDEQFF. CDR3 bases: TGTGCCAGCGGCCTAGAAGGACTTCCCTTAGATGAGCAGTTCTTC.